By share, the clone carrying this T cell receptor beta chain ranks as medium-sized. The data derive from a study of HIV-infected patients and healthy controls. Reverse transcription used about 500 ng RNA and constant-region primers for alpha and beta. Separate chain-specific third strand synthesis with multiplexing indices produced the alpha and beta libraries. TCRdb reanalysed the 5' RACE reads using MiXCR and keeps one entry per CDR3 protein. The table has fewer than 20,000 distinct CDR3 sequences, around 8.3% seen once. All unsorted peripheral T cells were captured because whole blood was used without fractionation. Sequencing input: blood. The receptor comes from an adult in good health.

CDR3 amino acids: CASSLSGYEQYF. The DNA of the CDR3 is TGTGCCAGCAGCTTATCGGGATACGAGCAGTACTTC. The chain recombines TRBV7-2 with TRBJ2-7; D is perhaps TRBD2 (5 bases). In germline, CDR1 is SGHTA, CDR2 FQGNSA. The length of the CDR3 is 12 residues. V lost 2 bases, J lost 4 bases, and 6 bases lay in between.